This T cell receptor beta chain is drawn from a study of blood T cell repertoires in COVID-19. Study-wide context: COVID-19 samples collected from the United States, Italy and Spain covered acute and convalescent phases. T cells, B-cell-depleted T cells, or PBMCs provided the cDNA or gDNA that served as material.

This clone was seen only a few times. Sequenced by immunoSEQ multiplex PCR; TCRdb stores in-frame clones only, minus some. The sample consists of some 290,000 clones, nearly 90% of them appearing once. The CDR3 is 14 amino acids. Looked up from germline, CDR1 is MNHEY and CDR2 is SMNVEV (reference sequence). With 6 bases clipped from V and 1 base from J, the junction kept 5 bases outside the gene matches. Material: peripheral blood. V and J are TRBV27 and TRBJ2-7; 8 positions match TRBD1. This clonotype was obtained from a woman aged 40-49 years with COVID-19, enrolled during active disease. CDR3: CASRKGQGSYEQYF. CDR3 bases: TGTGCCAGCAGGAAAGGACAGGGATCCTACGAGCAGTACTTC.